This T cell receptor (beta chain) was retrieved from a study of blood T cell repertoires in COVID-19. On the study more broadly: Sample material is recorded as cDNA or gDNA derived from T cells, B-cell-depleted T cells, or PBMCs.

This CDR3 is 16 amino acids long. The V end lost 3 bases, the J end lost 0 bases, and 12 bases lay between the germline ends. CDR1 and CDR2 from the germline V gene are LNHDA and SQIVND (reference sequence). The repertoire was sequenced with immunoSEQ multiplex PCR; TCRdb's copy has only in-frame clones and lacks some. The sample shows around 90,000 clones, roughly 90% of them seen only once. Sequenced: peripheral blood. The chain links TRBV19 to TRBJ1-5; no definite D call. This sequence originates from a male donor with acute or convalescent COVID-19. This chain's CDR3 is CASSIGSGYSNQPQHF. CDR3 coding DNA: TGTGCCAGTAGTATCGGGTCGGGTTATAGCAATCAGCCCCAGCATTTT.